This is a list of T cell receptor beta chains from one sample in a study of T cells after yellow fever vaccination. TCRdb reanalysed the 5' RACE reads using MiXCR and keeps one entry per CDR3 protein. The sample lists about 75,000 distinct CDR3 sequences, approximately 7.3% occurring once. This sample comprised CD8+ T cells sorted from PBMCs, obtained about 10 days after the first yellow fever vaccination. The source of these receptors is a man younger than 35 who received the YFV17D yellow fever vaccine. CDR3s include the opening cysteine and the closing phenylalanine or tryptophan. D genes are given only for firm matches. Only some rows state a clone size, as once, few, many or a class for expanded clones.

cdr3_aa: CASSTGTGSSETQYF
cdr3_nt: TGTGCCAGCAGTACCGGGACAGGGTCGTCGGAGACCCAGTACTTC
clone_size: -
j_call: TRBJ2-5
d_call: TRBD1
v_call: TRBV6-4

cdr3_aa: CASSIGGGTNNEQFF
cdr3_nt: TGTGCCAGTAGTATAGGTGGGGGAACTAACAATGAGCAGTTCTTC
clone_size: few
j_call: TRBJ2-1
d_call: -
v_call: TRBV19

cdr3_aa: CASSFLTSGELFF
cdr3_nt: TGTGCCAGCAGTTTCTTAACGTCCGGGGAGCTGTTTTTT
clone_size: many
j_call: TRBJ2-2
d_call: -
v_call: TRBV12-3/TRBV12-4

cdr3_aa: CASSLAGAEQFF
cdr3_nt: TGCGCCAGCAGTCTAGCGGGGGCTGAGCAGTTCTTC
clone_size: many
j_call: TRBJ2-1
d_call: TRBD2
v_call: TRBV23-1

cdr3_aa: CASSSVLAGGWNTQYF
cdr3_nt: TGTGCCAGCAGTTCAGTACTAGCGGGGGGCTGGAATACGCAGTATTTT
clone_size: many
j_call: TRBJ2-3
d_call: TRBD2
v_call: TRBV27

cdr3_aa: CASSPAAYTEAFF
cdr3_nt: TGTGCCAGCAGCCCAGCGGCCTACACTGAAGCTTTCTTT
clone_size: many
j_call: TRBJ1-1
d_call: -
v_call: TRBV12-3/TRBV12-4

cdr3_aa: CASSEYGNTGPDTGELFF
cdr3_nt: TGTGCCAGCAGTGAATATGGGAACACAGGGCCTGACACCGGGGAGCTGTTTTTT
clone_size: -
j_call: TRBJ2-2
d_call: -
v_call: TRBV25-1

cdr3_aa: CASSLEPRTNNEQFF
cdr3_nt: TGCGCCAGCAGCTTGGAGCCTCGGACTAACAATGAGCAGTTCTTC
clone_size: many
j_call: TRBJ2-1
d_call: -
v_call: TRBV5-1

cdr3_aa: CASSFTASSYNEQFF
cdr3_nt: TGTGCCAGCAGTTTTACCGCTAGCTCCTACAATGAGCAGTTCTTC
clone_size: many
j_call: TRBJ2-1
d_call: -
v_call: TRBV6-5

cdr3_aa: CASSPRGGSYGYTF
cdr3_nt: TGCGCCAGCAGTCCCCGGGGAGGGAGCTATGGCTACACCTTC
clone_size: few
j_call: TRBJ1-2
d_call: -
v_call: TRBV4-1

cdr3_aa: CSARPGLVSSYEQYF
cdr3_nt: TGCAGTGCTAGACCCGGACTAGTTAGCTCCTACGAGCAGTACTTC
clone_size: many
j_call: TRBJ2-7
d_call: TRBD2
v_call: TRBV20-1

cdr3_aa: CASSLVSGERDTQYF
cdr3_nt: TGCGCCAGCAGCTTGGTCAGCGGGGAGAGGGATACGCAGTATTTT
clone_size: few
j_call: TRBJ2-3
d_call: TRBD2
v_call: TRBV5-1

cdr3_aa: CASSEGQGPMNTEAFF
cdr3_nt: TGTGCCAGCAGTGAAGGACAGGGGCCGATGAACACTGAAGCTTTCTTT
clone_size: many
j_call: TRBJ1-1
d_call: TRBD1
v_call: TRBV2

cdr3_aa: CSASTGETNEKLFF
cdr3_nt: TGCAGTGCTAGCACGGGGGAAACTAATGAAAAACTGTTTTTT
clone_size: -
j_call: TRBJ1-4
d_call: -
v_call: TRBV20-1

cdr3_aa: CASSLVLRESSGNTIYF
cdr3_nt: TGTGCCAGCAGCTTAGTTTTGCGCGAGAGCTCTGGAAACACCATATATTTT
clone_size: few
j_call: TRBJ1-3
d_call: -
v_call: TRBV7-9

cdr3_aa: CASSLGPSAFF
cdr3_nt: TGTGCCAGCAGTTTAGGACCCTCAGCTTTCTTT
clone_size: few
j_call: TRBJ1-1
d_call: -
v_call: TRBV28

cdr3_aa: CASSLEERGYYNEQFF
cdr3_nt: TGTGCCAGCAGCTTAGAGGAGAGAGGCTACTACAATGAGCAGTTCTTC
clone_size: many
j_call: TRBJ2-1
d_call: -
v_call: TRBV7-2

cdr3_aa: CSAGRVSYNSPLHF
cdr3_nt: TGCAGTGCTGGACGAGTTTCCTATAATTCACCCCTCCACTTT
clone_size: many
j_call: TRBJ1-6
d_call: -
v_call: TRBV20-1

cdr3_aa: CSARAIENEGGPVFF
cdr3_nt: TGCAGTGCTAGAGCAATAGAAAACGAAGGGGGCCCGGTTTTTTTC
clone_size: -
j_call: TRBJ2-4
d_call: TRBD1
v_call: TRBV20-1

cdr3_aa: CASSPSLALKETQYF
cdr3_nt: TGTGCCAGCAGTCCATCATTGGCACTGAAAGAGACCCAGTACTTC
clone_size: many
j_call: TRBJ2-5
d_call: -
v_call: TRBV27

cdr3_aa: CASSLGLIKNTEAFF
cdr3_nt: TGCGCCAGCAGCTTGGGACTAATAAAAAACACTGAAGCTTTCTTT
clone_size: many
j_call: TRBJ1-1
d_call: -
v_call: TRBV5-1

cdr3_aa: CASSLVSGESDTQYF
cdr3_nt: TGCGCAAGCAGCTTGGTCAGCGGGGAGAGTGATACGCAGTATTTT
clone_size: -
j_call: TRBJ2-3
d_call: TRBD2
v_call: TRBV5-1

cdr3_aa: CSARGHSPREADSPLHF
cdr3_nt: TGCAGTGCGAGGGGCCACTCACCCAGGGAGGCGGATTCACCCCTCCACTTT
clone_size: many
j_call: TRBJ1-6
d_call: -
v_call: TRBV20-1

cdr3_aa: CSAGGLAEITDTQYF
cdr3_nt: TGCAGTGCTGGAGGACTAGCGGAGATCACAGATACGCAGTATTTT
clone_size: few
j_call: TRBJ2-3
d_call: TRBD2
v_call: TRBV20-1

cdr3_aa: CASSLALAGAYNEQFF
cdr3_nt: TGTGCCAGCAGCTTAGCCCTAGCGGGGGCCTACAATGAGCAGTTCTTC
clone_size: -
j_call: TRBJ2-1
d_call: TRBD2
v_call: TRBV7-8